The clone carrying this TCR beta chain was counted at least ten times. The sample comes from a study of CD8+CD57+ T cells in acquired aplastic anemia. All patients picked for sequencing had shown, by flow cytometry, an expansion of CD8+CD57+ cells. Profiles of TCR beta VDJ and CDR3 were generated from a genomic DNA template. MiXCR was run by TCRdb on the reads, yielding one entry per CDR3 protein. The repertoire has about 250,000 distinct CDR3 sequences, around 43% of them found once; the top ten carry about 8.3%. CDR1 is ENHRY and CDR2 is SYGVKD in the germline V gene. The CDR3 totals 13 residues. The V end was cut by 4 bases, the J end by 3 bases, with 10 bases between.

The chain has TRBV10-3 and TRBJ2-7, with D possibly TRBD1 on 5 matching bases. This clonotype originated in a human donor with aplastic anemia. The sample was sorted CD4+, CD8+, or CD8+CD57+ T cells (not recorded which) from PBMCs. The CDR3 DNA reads TGTGCCATCAGTGTACCAGGGATCTACGAGCAGTACTTC. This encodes CAISVPGIYEQYF.